The T cell receptor beta chain described here comes from a study of blood T cell repertoires in COVID-19. V was pared by 4 bases and J by 3 bases, with 6 bases of the junction left unmatched. The CDR3 has 16 amino acids. The germline V gene has CDR1 MNHEY and CDR2 SMNVEV (reference sequence). Under the authors' procedure: Reference gene primer amplification yielded estimated nucleated cell counts. Sequenced by immunoSEQ multiplex PCR; TCRdb stores in-frame clones only, minus some. V and J calls and clone size follow that table, whereas D and trimming were derived from the DNA. The data hold some 170,000 clones, with approximately 85% observed a single time.

This rearrangement joins TRBV27 to TRBJ1-1; TRBD1 matches at 12 bases. The TCR was taken from a woman in her sixties or seventies with acute or convalescent COVID-19. The specimen was peripheral blood. CDR3 DNA sequence: TGTGCCAGCAGTTCATGGGACAGGGGGCATGACACTGAAGCTTTCTTT. Its protein product is CASSSWDRGHDTEAFF.